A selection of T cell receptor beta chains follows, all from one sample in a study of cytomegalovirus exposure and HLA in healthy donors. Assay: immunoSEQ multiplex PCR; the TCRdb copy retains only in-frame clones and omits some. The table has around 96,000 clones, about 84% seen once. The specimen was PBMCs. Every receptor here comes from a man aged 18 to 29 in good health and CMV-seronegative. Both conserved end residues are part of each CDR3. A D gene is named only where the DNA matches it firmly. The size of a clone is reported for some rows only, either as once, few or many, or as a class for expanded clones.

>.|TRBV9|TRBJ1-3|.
TGTGCCAGCAGCTCACGGGTGGTTGGGGGAAACACCATATATTTT
CASSSRVVGGNTIYF
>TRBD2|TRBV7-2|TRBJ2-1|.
TGTGCCAGCAGCTTGGGGGGACTAGCCATGCCTGAGCAGTTCTTC
CASSLGGLAMPEQFF
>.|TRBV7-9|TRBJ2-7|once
TGTTCCAGCAGCTCGGGACTGGCATACGAGCAGTACTTC
CSSSSGLAYEQYF
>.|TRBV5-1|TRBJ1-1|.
TGCGCCAGCAGCTTGGCCGGGAACATGAACACTGAAGCTTTCTTT
CASSLAGNMNTEAFF
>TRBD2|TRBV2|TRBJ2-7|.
TGTGCCAGCAGGGGACTAGCGGGGGGGTACGAGCAGTACTTC
CASRGLAGGYEQYF
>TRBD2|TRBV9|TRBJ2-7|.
TGTGCCAGCAGCCCCCATGCGGGGGGCCCTACCTACGAGCAGTACTTC
CASSPHAGGPTYEQYF
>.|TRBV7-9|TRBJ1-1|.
TGTGCCAGCAGCCCCTGGACACTGAACACTGAAGCTTTCTTT
CASSPWTLNTEAFF
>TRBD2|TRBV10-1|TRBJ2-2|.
TGCGCCAGCTCACATAGGGCTAGCGGGGCCTCGAACACCGGGGAGCTGTTTTTT
CASSHRASGASNTGELFF
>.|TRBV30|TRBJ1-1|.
TGTGCCTGGAGCAGGCTTTGGAACACTGAAGCTTTCTTT
CAWSRLWNTEAFF
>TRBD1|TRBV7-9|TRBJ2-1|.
TGTGCCAGCAGCTCCCCAGGGGGTGATGAGCAGTTCTTC
CASSSPGGDEQFF
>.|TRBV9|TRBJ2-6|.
TGTGCCAGCAGCGTAGAGGGGGGGAGTGGGGCCAACGTCCTGACTTTC
CASSVEGGSGANVLTF
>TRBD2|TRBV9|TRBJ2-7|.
TGTGCCAGCAGCGTCACCAGCGGGGGGTACGAGCAGTACTTC
CASSVTSGGYEQYF
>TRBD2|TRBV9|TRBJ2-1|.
TGTGCCAGCAGCGCCTCCGGGACTAGCGGACACAATGAGCAGTTCTTC
CASSASGTSGHNEQFF
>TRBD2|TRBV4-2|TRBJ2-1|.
TGTGCCAGCAGCCAAGATGGCGGGGGACTGAGACACAATGAGCAGTTCTTC
CASSQDGGGLRHNEQFF
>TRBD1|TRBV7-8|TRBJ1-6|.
TGTGCCAGCAGCTTAAGAGGGGGCAGTCCCTATAATTCACCCCTCCACTTT
CASSLRGGSPYNSPLHF
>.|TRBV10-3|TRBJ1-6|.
TGTGCCATCAATGACAGGTGGGATTCACCCCTCCACTTT
CAINDRWDSPLHF
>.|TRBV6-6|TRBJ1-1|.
TGTGCCAGCAGTTACTCAGGGGTGAACACTGAAGCTTTCTTT
CASSYSGVNTEAFF
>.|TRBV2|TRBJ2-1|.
TGTGCCAGCCTCGGGGGTGGTGAGCAGTTCTTC
CASLGGGEQFF
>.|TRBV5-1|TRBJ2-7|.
TGCGCCAGCAGCTTGGATGTCGGTCGCGAGCAGTACTTC
CASSLDVGREQYF
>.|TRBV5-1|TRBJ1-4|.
TGCGCCAGCAGCCAAGGGGCAACTAATGAAAAACTGTTTTTT
CASSQGATNEKLFF